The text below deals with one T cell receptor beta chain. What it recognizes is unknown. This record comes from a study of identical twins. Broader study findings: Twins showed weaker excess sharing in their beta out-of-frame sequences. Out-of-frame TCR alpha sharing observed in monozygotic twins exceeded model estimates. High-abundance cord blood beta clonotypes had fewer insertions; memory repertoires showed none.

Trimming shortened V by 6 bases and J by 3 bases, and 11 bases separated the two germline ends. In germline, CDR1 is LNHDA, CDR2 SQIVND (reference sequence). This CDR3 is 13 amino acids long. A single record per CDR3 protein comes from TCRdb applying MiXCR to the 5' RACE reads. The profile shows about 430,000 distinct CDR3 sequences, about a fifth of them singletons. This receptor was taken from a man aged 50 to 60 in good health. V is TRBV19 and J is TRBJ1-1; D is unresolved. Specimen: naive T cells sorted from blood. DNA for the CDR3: TGTGCCAGTAGATTTTTTGGGCACACTGAAGCTTTCTTT. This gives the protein CASRFFGHTEAFF.